These T cell receptor beta chains were read from a single sample in a study of control samples from healthy donors and cancer patients. Profiled with immunoSEQ multiplex PCR; TCRdb holds only in-frame clones, not every one. The repertoire holds over 150,000 clones, with 90% to 95% as singletons. Specimen: blood. The source of these receptors is a woman under 30 in good health. Both conserved end residues are trimmed from each CDR3. Each record gives: V gene, CDR3 protein.

>TRBV5-1
ASNRGDRDNEQF
>TRBV9
ASSVGDGSSPLH
>TRBV10-1
ASSESSTDTQY
>TRBV27
ASSFRAGTTYEQY
>TRBV27
ASSSQRTGVYGYT
>TRBV2
ASILDFGGAGYT
>TRBV5-8
ASSLGGTMNTEAF
>TRBV28
ASYGGWGANQPQH
>TRBV7-8
ASRRRTDTEAF
>TRBV15
ATSRRRGVSSGNTIY
>TRBV12-3/TRBV12-4
ASSPGLGDGYT
>TRBV15
ATSGTVENQPQH
>TRBV9
ASSGTRAALH
>TRBV27
ASKAREREARSYEQY
>TRBV6-1
ASSEYGGRDYGYT
>TRBV15
ATSRAIQWTIPIQY
>TRBV6-5
ASSYIGGSRSEQF
>TRBV4-1
ASSRDRVDEKLF
>TRBV11-1
ASRGAGYTEAF
>TRBV24-1
ATRYNTEAF
>TRBV11-2
ASSLGPSGGYEQY
>TRBV28
ASSFVLAGHSYEQY
>TRBV6-1
ASSFGGLYTQY
>TRBV18
ASSPGGANTGELF
>TRBV6-5
ASSRTVNQPQH
>TRBV7-2
ASSLGDGYQPQH
>TRBV11-3
ASSSGSPNTEAF
>TRBV10-1
ASSTGTGVGELF
>TRBV24-1
ATSDYSGRRDTQY
>TRBV10-3
AISDSQLIHNSPLH
>TRBV9
ASSVGVGINYGYT
>TRBV7-9
ASSFDRGWSEKLF
>TRBV5-1
ASSRRQGTNEKLF
>TRBV5-8
ASSRLAGVNNEQF
>TRBV5-4
ASRGDYQETQY
>TRBV7-2
ASSLADWGENTEAF
>TRBV6-4
ASSIRNYGYT
>TRBV5-6
ASSLTSGDIQY
>TRBV28
ASSPHRDGNTEAF
>TRBV19
ASRRGGDTDTQY
>TRBV7-8
ASGRGGTGELF
>TRBV28
ASSWEFKLQNTEAF
>TRBV3-1/TRBV3-2
ASSSLSGNTIY
>TRBV5-1
ASSPQGGQYEQY
>TRBV6-6
ASSYGQINTEAF
>TRBV11-2
ASSPGLATYSSYNEQF
>TRBV9
ASSVAPMNTEAF
>TRBV4-2
ASSQDSQGLVRGTQY
>TRBV18
ASSPRTGNQPQH
>TRBV19
ASSRQGTAYGYT
>TRBV5-4
ASSYPDYNEQF
>TRBV11-2
ASSSATGFDEQF